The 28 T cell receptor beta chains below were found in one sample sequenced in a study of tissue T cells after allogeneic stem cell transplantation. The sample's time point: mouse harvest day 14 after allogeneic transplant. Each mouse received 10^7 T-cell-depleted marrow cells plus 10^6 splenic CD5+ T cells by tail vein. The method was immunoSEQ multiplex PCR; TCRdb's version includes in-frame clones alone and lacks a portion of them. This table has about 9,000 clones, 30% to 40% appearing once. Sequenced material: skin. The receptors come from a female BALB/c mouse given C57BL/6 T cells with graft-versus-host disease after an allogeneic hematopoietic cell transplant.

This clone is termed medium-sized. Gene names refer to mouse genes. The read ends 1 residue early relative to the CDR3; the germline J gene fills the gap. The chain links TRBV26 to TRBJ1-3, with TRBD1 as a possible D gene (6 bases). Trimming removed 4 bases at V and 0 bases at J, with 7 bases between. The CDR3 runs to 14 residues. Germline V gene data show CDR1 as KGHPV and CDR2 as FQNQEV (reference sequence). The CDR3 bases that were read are TGTGCCAGCAGTCCGGACAGTTCTGGAAATACGCTCTAT. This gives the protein CASSPDSSGNTLY. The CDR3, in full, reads CASSPDSSGNTLYF.

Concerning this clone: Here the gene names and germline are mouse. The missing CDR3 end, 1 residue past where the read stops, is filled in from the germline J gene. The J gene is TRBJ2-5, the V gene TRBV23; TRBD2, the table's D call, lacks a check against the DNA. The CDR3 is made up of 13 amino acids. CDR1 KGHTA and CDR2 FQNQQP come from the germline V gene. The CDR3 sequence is CSSSQPGGDTQYF. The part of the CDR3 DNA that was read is TGCTCCAGCAGTCAACCGGGGGGAGACACCCAGTAC.

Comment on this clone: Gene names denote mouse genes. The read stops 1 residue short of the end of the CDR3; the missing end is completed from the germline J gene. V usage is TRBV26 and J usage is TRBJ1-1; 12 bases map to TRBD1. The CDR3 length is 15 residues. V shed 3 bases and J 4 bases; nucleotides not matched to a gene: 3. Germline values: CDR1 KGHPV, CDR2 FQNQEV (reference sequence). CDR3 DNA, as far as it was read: TGTGCCAGCAGTCTCGGGACAGGGGGCCCCACAGAAGTCTTC. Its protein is CASSLGTGGPTEVF. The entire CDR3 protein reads CASSLGTGGPTEVFF.

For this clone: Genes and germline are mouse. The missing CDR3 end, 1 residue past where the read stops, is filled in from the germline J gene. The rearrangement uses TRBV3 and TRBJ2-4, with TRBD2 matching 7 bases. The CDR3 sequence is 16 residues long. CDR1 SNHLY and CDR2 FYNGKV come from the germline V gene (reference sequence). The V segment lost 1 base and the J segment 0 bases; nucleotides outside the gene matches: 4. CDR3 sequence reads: CASSLVTGSSQNTLYF. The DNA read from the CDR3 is TGTGCCAGCAGCTTAGTGACTGGGAGTAGTCAAAACACCTTGTAC.

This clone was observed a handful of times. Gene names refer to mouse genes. CDR3: CASSLPGTGKTLYF. The covered CDR3 bases are TGTGCAAGCAGCTTACCCGGGACAGGGAAAACGCTGTAT. The chain uses TRBV16 and TRBJ2-3; 9 bases fit TRBD1. The read terminates 1 residue ahead of where the CDR3 ends, so the germline J gene completes it. Trimming removed 2 bases from V and 7 bases from J; junction bases left unmatched: 4. CDR3 size: 14 residues. Germline assignment: CDR1 SGHSA and CDR2 FRNQAP.

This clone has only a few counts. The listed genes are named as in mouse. The CDR3 loop is CSSSQFSAETLYF. The part of the CDR3 DNA that was read is TGCTCCAGCAGTCAATTCAGTGCAGAAACGCTGTAT. The V and J genes are TRBV23 and TRBJ2-3. The read comes to an end 1 residue before the CDR3 does, leaving the germline J gene to fill in the end. Germline V lookup: CDR1 KGHTA, CDR2 FQNQQP. This CDR3 region has 13 residues.

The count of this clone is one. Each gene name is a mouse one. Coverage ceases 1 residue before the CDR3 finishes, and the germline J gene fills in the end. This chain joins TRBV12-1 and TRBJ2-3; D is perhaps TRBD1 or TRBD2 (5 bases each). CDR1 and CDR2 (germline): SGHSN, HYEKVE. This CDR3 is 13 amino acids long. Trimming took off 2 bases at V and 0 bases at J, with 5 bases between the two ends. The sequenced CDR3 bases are TGTGCCAGCTCTCGGGACAGTGCAGAAACGCTGTAT. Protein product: CASSRDSAETLY. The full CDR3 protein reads CASSRDSAETLYF.

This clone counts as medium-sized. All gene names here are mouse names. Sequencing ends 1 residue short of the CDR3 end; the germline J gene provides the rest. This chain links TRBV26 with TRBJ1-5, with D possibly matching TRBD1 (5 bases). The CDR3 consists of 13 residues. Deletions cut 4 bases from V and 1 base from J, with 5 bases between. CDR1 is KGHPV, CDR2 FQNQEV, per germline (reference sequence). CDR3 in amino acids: CASSRDNNQAPLF. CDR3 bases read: TGTGCCAGCAGTCGGGACAACAACCAGGCTCCGCTT. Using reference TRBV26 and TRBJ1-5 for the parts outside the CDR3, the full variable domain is NSKVIQTPRYLVKGQGQKAKMRCIPEKGHPVVFWYQQNKNNEFKFLINFQNQEVLQQIDMTEKRFSAECPSNSPCSLEIQSSEAGDSALYLCASSRDNNQAPLFGEGTRLSVL.

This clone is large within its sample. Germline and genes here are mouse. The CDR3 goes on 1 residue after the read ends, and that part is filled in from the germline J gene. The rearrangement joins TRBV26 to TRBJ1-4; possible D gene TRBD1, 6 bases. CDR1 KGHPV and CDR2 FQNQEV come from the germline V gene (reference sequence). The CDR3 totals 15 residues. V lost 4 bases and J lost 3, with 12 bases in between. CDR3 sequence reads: CASSPPGHTNERLFF. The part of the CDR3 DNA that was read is TGTGCCAGCAGTCCTCCGGGACACACCAACGAAAGATTATTT.

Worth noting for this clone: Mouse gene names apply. The sequenced CDR3 bases are TGTGCCAGCAGGGACAGCAAAAACACCTTGTAC. Protein sequence: CASRDSKNTLY. The full CDR3 protein reads CASRDSKNTLYF. This chain uses TRBV26 with TRBJ2-4; the D gene is possibly TRBD1 (6 bases). The DNA ends 1 residue before the CDR3 does, and the rest of the CDR3 is filled in from the germline J gene. The germline V and J ends were trimmed by 6 bases and 4 bases, with 8 bases remaining between them. The CDR3 is 12 residues long. In germline, CDR1 is KGHPV, CDR2 FQNQEV (reference sequence).

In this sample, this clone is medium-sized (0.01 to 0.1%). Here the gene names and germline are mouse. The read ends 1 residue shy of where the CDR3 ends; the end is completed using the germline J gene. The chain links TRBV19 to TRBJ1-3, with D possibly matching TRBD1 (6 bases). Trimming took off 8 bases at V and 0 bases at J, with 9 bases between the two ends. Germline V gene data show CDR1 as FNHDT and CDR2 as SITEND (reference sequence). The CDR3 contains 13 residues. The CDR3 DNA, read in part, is TGTGCCAGAAGACAGGTTTCTGGAAATACGCTCTAT. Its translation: CARRQVSGNTLY. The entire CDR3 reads CARRQVSGNTLYF.

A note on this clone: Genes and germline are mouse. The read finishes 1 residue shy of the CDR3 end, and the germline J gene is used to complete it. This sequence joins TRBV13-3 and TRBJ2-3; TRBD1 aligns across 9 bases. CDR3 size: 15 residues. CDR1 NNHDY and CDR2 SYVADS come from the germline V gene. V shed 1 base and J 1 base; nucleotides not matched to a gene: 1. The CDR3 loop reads CASSDYRGRAETLYF. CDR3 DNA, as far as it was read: TGTGCCAGCAGTGATTACAGGGGGCGTGCAGAAACGCTGTAT.

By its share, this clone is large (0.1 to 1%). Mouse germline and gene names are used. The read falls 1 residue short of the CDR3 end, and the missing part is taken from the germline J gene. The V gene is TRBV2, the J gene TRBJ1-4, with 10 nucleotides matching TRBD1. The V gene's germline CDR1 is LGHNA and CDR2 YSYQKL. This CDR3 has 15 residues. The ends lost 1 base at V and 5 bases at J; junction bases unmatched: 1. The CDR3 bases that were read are TGTGCCAGCAGCCAAGTGGGACAGGGGAACGAAAGATTATTT. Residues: CASSQVGQGNERLF. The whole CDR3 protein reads CASSQVGQGNERLFF.

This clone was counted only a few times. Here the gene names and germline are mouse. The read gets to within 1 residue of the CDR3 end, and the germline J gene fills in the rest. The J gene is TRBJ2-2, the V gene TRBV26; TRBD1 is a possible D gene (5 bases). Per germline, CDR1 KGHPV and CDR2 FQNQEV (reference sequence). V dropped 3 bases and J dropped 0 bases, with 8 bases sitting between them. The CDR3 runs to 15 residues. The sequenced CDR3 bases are TGTGCCAGCAGTCTTCAGGGTGCAAACACCGGGCAGCTCTAC. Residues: CASSLQGANTGQLY. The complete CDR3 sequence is CASSLQGANTGQLYF.

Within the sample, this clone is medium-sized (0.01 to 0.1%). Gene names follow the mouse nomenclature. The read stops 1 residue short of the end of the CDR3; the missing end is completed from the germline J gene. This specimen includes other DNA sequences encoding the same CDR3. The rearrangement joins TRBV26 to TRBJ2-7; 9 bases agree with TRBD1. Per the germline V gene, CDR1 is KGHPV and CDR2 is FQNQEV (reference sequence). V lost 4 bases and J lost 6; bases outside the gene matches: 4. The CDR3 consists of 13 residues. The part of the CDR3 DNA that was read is TGTGCCAGCAGTCCGACAGGGGGAGGTGAACAGTAC. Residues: CASSPTGGGEQY. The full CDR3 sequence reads CASSPTGGGEQYF. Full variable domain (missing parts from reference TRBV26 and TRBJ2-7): NSKVIQTPRYLVKGQGQKAKMRCIPEKGHPVVFWYQQNKNNEFKFLINFQNQEVLQQIDMTEKRFSAECPSNSPCSLEIQSSEAGDSALYLCASSPTGGGEQYFGPGTRLTVL.

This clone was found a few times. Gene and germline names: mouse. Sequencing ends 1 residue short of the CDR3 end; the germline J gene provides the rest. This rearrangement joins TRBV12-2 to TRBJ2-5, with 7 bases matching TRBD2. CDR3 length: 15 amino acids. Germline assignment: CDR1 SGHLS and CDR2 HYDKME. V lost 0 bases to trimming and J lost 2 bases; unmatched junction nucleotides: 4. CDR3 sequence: CASSLALGRQDTQYF. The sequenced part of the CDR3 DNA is TGTGCCAGCTCTCTCGCACTGGGGCGCCAAGACACCCAGTAC.

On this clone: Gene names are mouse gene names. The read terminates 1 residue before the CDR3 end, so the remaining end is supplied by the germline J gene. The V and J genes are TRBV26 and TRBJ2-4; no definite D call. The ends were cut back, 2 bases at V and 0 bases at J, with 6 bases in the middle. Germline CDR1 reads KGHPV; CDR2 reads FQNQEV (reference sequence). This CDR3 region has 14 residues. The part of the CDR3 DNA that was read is TGTGCCAGCAGTCTGCGACAAAGTCAAAACACCTTGTAC. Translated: CASSLRQSQNTLY. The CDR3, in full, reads CASSLRQSQNTLYF.

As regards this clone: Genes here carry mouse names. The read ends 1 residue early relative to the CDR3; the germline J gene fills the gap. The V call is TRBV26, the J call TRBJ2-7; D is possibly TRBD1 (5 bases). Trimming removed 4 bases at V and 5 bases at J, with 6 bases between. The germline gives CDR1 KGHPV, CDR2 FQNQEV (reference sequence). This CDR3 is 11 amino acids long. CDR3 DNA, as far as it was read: TGTGCCAGCAGTCGAGGGGATGAACAGTAC. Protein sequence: CASSRGDEQY. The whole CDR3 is CASSRGDEQYF.

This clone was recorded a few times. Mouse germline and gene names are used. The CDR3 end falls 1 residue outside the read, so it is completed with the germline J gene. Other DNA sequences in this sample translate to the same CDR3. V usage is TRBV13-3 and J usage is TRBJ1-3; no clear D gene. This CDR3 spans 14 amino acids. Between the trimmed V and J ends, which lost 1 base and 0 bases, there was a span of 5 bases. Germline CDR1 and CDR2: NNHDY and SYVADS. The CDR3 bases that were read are TGTGCCAGCAGTGATCGCAGTTCTGGAAATACGCTCTAT. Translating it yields CASSDRSSGNTLY. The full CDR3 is CASSDRSSGNTLYF.

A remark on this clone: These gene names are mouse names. The covered CDR3 bases are TGTGCCAGCAGCTTAAGACAAGCAAACACAGAAGTCTTC. It encodes CASSLRQANTEVF. In full, the CDR3 is CASSLRQANTEVFF. This chain connects TRBV3 to TRBJ1-1; unclear D gene. The CDR3 end falls 1 residue outside the read, so it is completed with the germline J gene. This CDR3 comprises 14 residues. Germline CDR1 is SNHLY and CDR2 is FYNGKV (reference sequence). The V gene lost 2 bases and the J gene lost 0 bases, with 7 bases spanning the gap.

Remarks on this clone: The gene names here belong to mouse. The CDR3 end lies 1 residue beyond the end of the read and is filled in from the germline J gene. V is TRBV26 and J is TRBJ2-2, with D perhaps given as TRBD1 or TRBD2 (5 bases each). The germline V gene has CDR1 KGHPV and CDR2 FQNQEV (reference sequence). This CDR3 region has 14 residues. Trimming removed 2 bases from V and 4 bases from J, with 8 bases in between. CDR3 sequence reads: CASSLGACTGQLYF. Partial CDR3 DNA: TGTGCCAGCAGTCTGGGGGCTTGCACCGGGCAGCTCTAC.

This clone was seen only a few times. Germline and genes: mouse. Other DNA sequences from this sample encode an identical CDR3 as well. The CDR3 DNA, read in part, is TGTGCCAGCGGTGATCGGGGACGGGGTGCAGAAACGCTGTAT. Residues: CASGDRGRGAETLY. The whole CDR3 reads CASGDRGRGAETLYF. The rearrangement uses TRBV13-2 and TRBJ2-3, with D perhaps given as TRBD1 or TRBD2 (5 bases each). The read halts 1 residue ahead of the CDR3 end, with the missing end drawn from the germline J gene. The germline V gene has CDR1 NNHNN and CDR2 SYGAGS (reference sequence). The CDR3 runs to 15 residues. The ends were cut back, 1 base at V and 1 base at J, with 10 bases in the middle.

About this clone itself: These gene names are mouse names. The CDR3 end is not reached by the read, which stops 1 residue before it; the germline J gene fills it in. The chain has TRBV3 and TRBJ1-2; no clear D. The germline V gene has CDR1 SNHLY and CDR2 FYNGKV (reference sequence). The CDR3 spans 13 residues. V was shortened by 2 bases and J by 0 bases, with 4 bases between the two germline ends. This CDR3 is CASSLFANSDYTF. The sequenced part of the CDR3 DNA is TGTGCCAGCAGCTTATTTGCAAACTCCGACTACACC.

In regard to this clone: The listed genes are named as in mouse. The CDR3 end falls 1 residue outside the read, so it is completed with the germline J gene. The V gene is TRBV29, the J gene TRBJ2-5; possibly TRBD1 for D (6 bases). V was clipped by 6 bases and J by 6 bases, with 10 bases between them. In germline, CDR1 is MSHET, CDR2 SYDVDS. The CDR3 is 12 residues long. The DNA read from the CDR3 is TGTGCTAGCAGCTCAGGGGTGGACACCCAGTAC. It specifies CASSSGVDTQY. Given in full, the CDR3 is CASSSGVDTQYF.

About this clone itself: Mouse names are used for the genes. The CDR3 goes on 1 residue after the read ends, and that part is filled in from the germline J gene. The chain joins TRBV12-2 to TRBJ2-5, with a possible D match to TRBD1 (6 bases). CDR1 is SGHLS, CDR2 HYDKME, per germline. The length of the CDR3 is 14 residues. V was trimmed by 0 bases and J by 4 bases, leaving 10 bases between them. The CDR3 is CASSLAGQKDTQYF. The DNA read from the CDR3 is TGTGCCAGCTCTCTCGCGGGACAAAAAGACACCCAGTAC.

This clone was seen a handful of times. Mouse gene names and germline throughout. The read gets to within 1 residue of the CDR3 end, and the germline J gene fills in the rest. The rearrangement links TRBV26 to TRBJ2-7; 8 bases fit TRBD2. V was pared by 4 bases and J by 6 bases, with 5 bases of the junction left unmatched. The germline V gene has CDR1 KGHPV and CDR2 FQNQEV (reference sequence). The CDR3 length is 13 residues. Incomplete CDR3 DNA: TGTGCCAGCAGTCCGACTGGGGTTAGTGAACAGTAC. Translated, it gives CASSPTGVSEQY. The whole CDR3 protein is CASSPTGVSEQYF.

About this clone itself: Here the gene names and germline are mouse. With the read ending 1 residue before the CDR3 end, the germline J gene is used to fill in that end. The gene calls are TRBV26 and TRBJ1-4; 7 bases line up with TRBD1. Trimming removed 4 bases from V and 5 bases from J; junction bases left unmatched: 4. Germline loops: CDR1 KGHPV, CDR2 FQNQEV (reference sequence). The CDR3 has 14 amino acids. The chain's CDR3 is CASSPPGQNERLFF. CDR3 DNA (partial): TGTGCCAGCAGTCCTCCGGGACAGAACGAAAGATTATTT. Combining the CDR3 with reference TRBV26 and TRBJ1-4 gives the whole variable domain NSKVIQTPRYLVKGQGQKAKMRCIPEKGHPVVFWYQQNKNNEFKFLINFQNQEVLQQIDMTEKRFSAECPSNSPCSLEIQSSEAGDSALYLCASSPPGQNERLFFGHGTKLSVL.

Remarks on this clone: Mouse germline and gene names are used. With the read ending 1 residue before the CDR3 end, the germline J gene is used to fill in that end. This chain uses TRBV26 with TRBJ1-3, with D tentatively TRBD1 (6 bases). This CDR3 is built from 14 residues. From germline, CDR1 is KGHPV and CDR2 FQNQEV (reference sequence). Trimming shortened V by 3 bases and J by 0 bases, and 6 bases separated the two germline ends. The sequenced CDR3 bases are TGTGCCAGCAGTCTACAGGGTTCTGGAAATACGCTCTAT. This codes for CASSLQGSGNTLY. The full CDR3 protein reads CASSLQGSGNTLYF.